Listed below are T cell receptor beta chains from one sample, sequenced in a study of T cell responses to AZD1222 COVID-19 vaccine. Sequenced by immunoSEQ multiplex PCR; TCRdb stores in-frame clones only, minus some. This table holds about 130,000 clones, roughly 90% found once. The sample in question was peripheral blood, obtained on day 0 of AZD1222 vaccination. The receptors were sampled from an adult in good health. Both conserved end residues are part of each CDR3. Each record gives: V gene, J gene, D gene, clone size, CDR3 DNA, CDR3 protein. The D gene is left open where the match is weak. Size is stated for part of the rows, as once, few or many counts, or as a class when the clone is expanded.

TRBV28,TRBJ1-6,NA,NA,TGTGCCAGCAGTTTTCAGACAGATTCACCCCTCCACTTT,CASSFQTDSPLHF
TRBV14,TRBJ2-2,NA,NA,TGTGCCAGCAGCCAGGAGGTCTCATCTTGGCGGTCCGGGGAGCTGTTTTTT,CASSQEVSSWRSGELFF
TRBV7-9,TRBJ1-5,TRBD1,NA,TGTGCCAGCAGCAGGACAGGGGGCAATCAGCCCCAGCATTTT,CASSRTGGNQPQHF
TRBV7-9,TRBJ1-4,NA,NA,TGTGCCAGCAGCTATCGGCAGGGGGAAAAACTGTTTTTT,CASSYRQGEKLFF
TRBV28,TRBJ1-2,TRBD1,NA,TGTGCCAGCCGGAGTACAGGGGGCACGGGCTACACCTTC,CASRSTGGTGYTF
TRBV7-3,TRBJ2-5,NA,NA,TGTGCCAGCAGCTTAATCCCGGGAGTAGAGACCCAGTACTTC,CASSLIPGVETQYF
TRBV19,TRBJ2-3,TRBD1,NA,TGTGCCAGTAGTGTCGGGACAGGGGGCGCAGATACGCAGTATTTT,CASSVGTGGADTQYF
TRBV28,TRBJ1-5,NA,NA,TGTGCCATAAGGGAAGGCAATCAGCCCCAGCATTTT,CAIREGNQPQHF
TRBV6-5,TRBJ2-7,NA,NA,TGTGCCAGCAGTCCCGAGGGATACGAGTTAAGGCAGTACTTC,CASSPEGYELRQYF
TRBV7-9,TRBJ1-5,TRBD1,NA,TGTGCCAGCAGCTGGGGGACAGGGAATGGGCAGCCCCAGCATTTT,CASSWGTGNGQPQHF
TRBV5-1,TRBJ1-1,NA,few,TGCGCCAGCAGCTTAGACCCTATCGCCAACACTGAAGCTTTCTTT,CASSLDPIANTEAFF
TRBV18,TRBJ2-5,NA,NA,TGTGCCAGCTCACCATACGGGAGCGACCAAGAGACCCAGTACTTC,CASSPYGSDQETQYF
TRBV9,TRBJ2-2,NA,NA,TGTGCCAGCAGCACCCAGACCGGGGAGCTGTTTTTT,CASSTQTGELFF
TRBV3-1/TRBV3-2,TRBJ2-7,NA,NA,TGTGCCAGCAGCCTGGGGAGGGGGTTGTACTTC,CASSLGRGLYF
TRBV3-1/TRBV3-2,TRBJ2-1,NA,once,TGTGCCAGCAGCCTCGTGAATGAGCAGTTCTTC,CASSLVNEQFF
TRBV7-2,TRBJ1-1,NA,NA,TGTGCCAGCAGCTTAGGACGAGGTGCTTTCTTT,CASSLGRGAFF
TRBV9,TRBJ2-5,NA,NA,TGTGCCAGCAGCGTAGGAGTGGGGGCTAGCGGCCAAGAGACCCAGTACTTC,CASSVGVGASGQETQYF
TRBV10-2,TRBJ1-6,NA,NA,TGCGCCAGCAGTGTGCCAGGGACTAATTCACCCCTCCACTTT,CASSVPGTNSPLHF
TRBV28,TRBJ1-1,NA,few,TGTGCCAGCAGCCCTCGAGGGGCGGACACTGAAGCTTTCTTT,CASSPRGADTEAFF
TRBV29-1,TRBJ1-2,NA,NA,TGCAGCGTTGATCTCTTGTCACAGGGAAACTATGGCTACACCTTC,CSVDLLSQGNYGYTF
TRBV5-1,TRBJ1-1,NA,NA,TGCGCCAGCAGCTTCTCGGGCTCGGGGGAAAAAAGGACTGAAGCTTTCTTT,CASSFSGSGEKRTEAFF
TRBV7-9,TRBJ2-1,NA,once,TGTGCCAGCAGCTTAGCCCCAGGGGATGAGCAGTTCTTC,CASSLAPGDEQFF
TRBV3-1/TRBV3-2,TRBJ2-7,TRBD1,NA,TGTGCCAGCAGCCCGACTCAGGCCGGGACAGGGGCGAACGAGCAGTACTTC,CASSPTQAGTGANEQYF
TRBV6-2/TRBV6-3,TRBJ2-7,NA,NA,TGTGCCAGCAGCCTTCCAGCCAGGTACCTCTACGAGCAGTACTTC,CASSLPARYLYEQYF
TRBV9,TRBJ1-2,TRBD1,NA,TGTGCCAGCAGCTCCCGACAGGGGTTAGATGTGAGCTATGGCTACACCTTC,CASSSRQGLDVSYGYTF
TRBV11-1,TRBJ1-6,NA,NA,TGTGCCAGCAGCTTAGCGAAGGAGAATTCACCCCTCCACTTT,CASSLAKENSPLHF
TRBV7-9,TRBJ1-2,TRBD1,NA,TGTGCCAGCAGCCAGGGGGCCCTTAACTATGGCTACACCTTC,CASSQGALNYGYTF
TRBV27,TRBJ2-1,TRBD2,NA,TGTGCCAGCAGTTTCGGCCTAGCGGGAGCAGATGAGCAGTTCTTC,CASSFGLAGADEQFF
TRBV19,TRBJ1-6,TRBD1,NA,TGTGCCAGTAGTATAAAAGGGACAGGGTCGTCGCGACCCCTCCACTTT,CASSIKGTGSSRPLHF
TRBV28,TRBJ2-1,TRBD1,NA,TGTGCCAGCAGTTTTCGTCAGGGGGCTTACTATGAGCAGTTCTTC,CASSFRQGAYYEQFF
TRBV10-1,TRBJ2-7,NA,NA,TGCGCCAGCAGCGCCCGGGACGTCACCTACGAGCAGTACTTC,CASSARDVTYEQYF
TRBV24-1,TRBJ2-1,TRBD2,NA,TGTGCCACCAGTGATTTTACTCGGGCGGCTAGCGGGAGTTCCTACAATGAGCAGTTCTTC,CATSDFTRAASGSSYNEQFF
TRBV6-2/TRBV6-3,TRBJ2-7,NA,NA,TGTGCCAGCAGCCCCAGGGGCACCTACGAGCAGTACTTC,CASSPRGTYEQYF
TRBV12-3/TRBV12-4,TRBJ1-2,NA,NA,TGTGCCAGCAGCGAGGGGGGTAGCTATGGCTACACCTTC,CASSEGGSYGYTF
TRBV11-2,TRBJ1-1,NA,few,TGTGCCAGCAGCTTGGGACGCCGGAACCTGAACACTGAAGCTTTCTTT,CASSLGRRNLNTEAFF
TRBV2,TRBJ2-7,TRBD2,NA,TGTGCCAGCAGTAAAGTACTAGCGGGGGCCTACGAGCAGTACTTC,CASSKVLAGAYEQYF
TRBV6-5,TRBJ1-5,TRBD1,NA,TGTGCCACCAGGGGGCGAGGCAATCAGCCCCAGCATTTT,CATRGRGNQPQHF
TRBV5-1,TRBJ2-2,NA,NA,TGCGCCAGCATCCGGACAGGGAACAGCGGGAGACTATGGGACACCGGGGAGCTGTTTTTT,CASIRTGNSGRLWDTGELFF
TRBV2,TRBJ2-4,TRBD2,NA,TGTGCCAGCACGCAAAGGACTAGCGGGAGAAAAAACATTCAGTACTTC,CASTQRTSGRKNIQYF
TRBV19,TRBJ2-1,NA,NA,TGTGCCAGTAGTTTAGGACAGCTAGCGAGGGCCCTCAATGAGCAGTTCTTC,CASSLGQLARALNEQFF
TRBV12-3/TRBV12-4,TRBJ2-1,NA,NA,TGTGCCAGCAGTTGGGGGAGTAGGAATGAGCAGTTCTTC,CASSWGSRNEQFF
TRBV30,TRBJ1-1,NA,NA,TGTGCCTGGAGTGTGGGGCCTGAAGCTTTCTTT,CAWSVGPEAFF
TRBV24-1,TRBJ2-1,TRBD2,NA,TGTGCCACCAGTGACTCCCCCGGGACTAGCGGGAGAAGCTACAATGAGCAGTTCTTC,CATSDSPGTSGRSYNEQFF
TRBV11-3,TRBJ2-3,NA,NA,TGTGCCGGCGGGCGGTCCAGCACAGATACGCAGTATTTT,CAGGRSSTDTQYF
TRBV7-9,TRBJ2-3,NA,NA,TGTGCCAGCAGCTCGCTGACAGCTAGCACAGATACGCAGTATTTT,CASSSLTASTDTQYF
TRBV7-2,TRBJ2-5,TRBD2,NA,TGTGCCAGCAGCCCTGGACTAGCGGGAAAAGAGACCCAGTACTTC,CASSPGLAGKETQYF
TRBV12-3/TRBV12-4,TRBJ1-2,NA,NA,TGTGCCAGCAGTTTAAGGTACTATGGCTACACCTTC,CASSLRYYGYTF
TRBV9,TRBJ2-7,TRBD2,NA,TGTGCCAGCAGCGCATTCGCGGGGGGGACCTACGAGCAGTACTTC,CASSAFAGGTYEQYF
TRBV29-1,TRBJ2-7,TRBD2,NA,TGCAGCGTTGAAGATCCGGGAGGGAATAGCTACGAGCAGTACTTC,CSVEDPGGNSYEQYF
TRBV3-1/TRBV3-2,TRBJ2-1,TRBD2,NA,TGTGCCAGCAGCTTAGCGGGAGTGGGTTTCAATGAGCAGTTCTTC,CASSLAGVGFNEQFF
TRBV2,TRBJ1-2,NA,NA,TGTGCCAGCGGAACAACGGGCGGGTACTATGGCTACACCTTC,CASGTTGGYYGYTF
TRBV15,TRBJ2-1,NA,NA,TGTGCCACCAGCAGAGATTGGGACCCCCCAGGGGAGCAGTTCTTC,CATSRDWDPPGEQFF
TRBV4-3,TRBJ2-7,TRBD2,NA,TGCGCCAGCAGCCAAGCTTTAGCGGGACCCTCCTACGAGCAGTACTTC,CASSQALAGPSYEQYF
TRBV20-1,TRBJ1-2,NA,NA,TGCAGTGCTAGTGCCGGTAACTATGGCTACACCTTC,CSASAGNYGYTF
TRBV9,TRBJ1-6,NA,NA,TGTGCCAGCAGCGGGGTGGACTATAATTCACCCCTCCACTTT,CASSGVDYNSPLHF